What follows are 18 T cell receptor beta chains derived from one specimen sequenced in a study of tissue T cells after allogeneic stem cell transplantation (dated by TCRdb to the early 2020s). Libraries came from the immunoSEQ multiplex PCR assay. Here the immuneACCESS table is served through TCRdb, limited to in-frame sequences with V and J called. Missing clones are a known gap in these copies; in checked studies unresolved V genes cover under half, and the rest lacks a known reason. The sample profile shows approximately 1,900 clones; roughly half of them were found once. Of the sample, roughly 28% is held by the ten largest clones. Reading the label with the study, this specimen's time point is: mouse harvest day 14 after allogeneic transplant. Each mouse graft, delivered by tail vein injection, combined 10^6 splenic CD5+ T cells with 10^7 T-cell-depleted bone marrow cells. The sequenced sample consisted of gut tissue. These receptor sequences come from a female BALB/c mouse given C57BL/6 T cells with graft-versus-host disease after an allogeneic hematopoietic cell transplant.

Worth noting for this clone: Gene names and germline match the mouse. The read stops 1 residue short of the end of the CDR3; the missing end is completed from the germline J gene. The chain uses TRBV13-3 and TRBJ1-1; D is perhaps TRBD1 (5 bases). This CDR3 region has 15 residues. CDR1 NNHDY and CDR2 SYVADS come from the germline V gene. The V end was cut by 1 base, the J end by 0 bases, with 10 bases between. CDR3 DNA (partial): TGTGCCAGCAGTGATAGGACAACTGCAAACACAGAAGTCTTC. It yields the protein CASSDRTTANTEVF. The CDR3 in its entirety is CASSDRTTANTEVFF.

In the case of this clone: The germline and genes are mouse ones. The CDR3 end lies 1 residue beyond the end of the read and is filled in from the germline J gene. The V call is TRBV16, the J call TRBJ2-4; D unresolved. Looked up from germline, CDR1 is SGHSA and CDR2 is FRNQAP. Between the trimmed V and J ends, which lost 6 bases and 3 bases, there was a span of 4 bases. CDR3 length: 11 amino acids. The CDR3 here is CASRGQNTLYF. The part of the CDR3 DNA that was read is TGTGCAAGCAGGGGACAAAACACCTTGTAC.

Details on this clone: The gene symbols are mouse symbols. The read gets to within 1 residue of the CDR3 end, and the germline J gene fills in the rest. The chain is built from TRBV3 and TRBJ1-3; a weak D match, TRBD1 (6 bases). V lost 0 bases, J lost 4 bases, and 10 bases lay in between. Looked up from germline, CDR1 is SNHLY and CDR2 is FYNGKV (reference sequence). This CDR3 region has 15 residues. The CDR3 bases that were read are TGTGCCAGCAGCTTAGCACGGGGGCCCGGAAATACGCTCTAT. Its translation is CASSLARGPGNTLY. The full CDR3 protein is CASSLARGPGNTLYF. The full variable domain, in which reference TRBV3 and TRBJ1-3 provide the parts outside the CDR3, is GPKVLQIPSHQIIDMGQMVTLNCDPVSNHLYFYWYKQILGQQMEFLVNFYNGKVMEKSKLFKDQFSVERPDGSYFTLKIQPTALEDSAVYFCASSLARGPGNTLYFGEGSRLIVV.

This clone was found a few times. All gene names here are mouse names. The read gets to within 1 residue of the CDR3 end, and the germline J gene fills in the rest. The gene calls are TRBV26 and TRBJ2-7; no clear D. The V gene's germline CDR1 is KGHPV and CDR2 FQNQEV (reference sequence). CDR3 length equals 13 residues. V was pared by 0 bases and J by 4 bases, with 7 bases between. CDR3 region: CASSLSPAYEQYF. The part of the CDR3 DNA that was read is TGTGCCAGCAGTCTGTCTCCAGCTTATGAACAGTAC. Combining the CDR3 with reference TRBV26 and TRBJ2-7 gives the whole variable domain NSKVIQTPRYLVKGQGQKAKMRCIPEKGHPVVFWYQQNKNNEFKFLINFQNQEVLQQIDMTEKRFSAECPSNSPCSLEIQSSEAGDSALYLCASSLSPAYEQYFGPGTRLTVL.

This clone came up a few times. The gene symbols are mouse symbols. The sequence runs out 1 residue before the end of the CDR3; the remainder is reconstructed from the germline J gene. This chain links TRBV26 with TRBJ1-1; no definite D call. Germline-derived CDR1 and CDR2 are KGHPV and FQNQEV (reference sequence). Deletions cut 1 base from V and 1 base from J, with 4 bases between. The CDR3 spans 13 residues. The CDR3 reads CASSLFGNTEVFF. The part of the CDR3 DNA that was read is TGTGCCAGCAGTCTGTTCGGGAACACAGAAGTCTTC.

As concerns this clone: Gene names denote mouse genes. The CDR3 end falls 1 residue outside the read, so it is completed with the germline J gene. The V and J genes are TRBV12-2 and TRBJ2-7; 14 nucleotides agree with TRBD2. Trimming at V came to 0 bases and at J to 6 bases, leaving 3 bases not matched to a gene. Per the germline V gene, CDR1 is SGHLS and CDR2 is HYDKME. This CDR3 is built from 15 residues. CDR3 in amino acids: CASSLRDWGGFEQYF. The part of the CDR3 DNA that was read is TGTGCCAGCTCTCTCAGGGACTGGGGGGGCTTTGAACAGTAC.

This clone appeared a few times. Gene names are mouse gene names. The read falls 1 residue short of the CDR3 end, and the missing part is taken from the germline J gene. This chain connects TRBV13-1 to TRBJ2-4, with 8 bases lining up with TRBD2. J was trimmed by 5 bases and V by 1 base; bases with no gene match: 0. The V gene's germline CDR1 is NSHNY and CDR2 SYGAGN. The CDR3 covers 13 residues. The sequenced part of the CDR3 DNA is TGTGCCAGCAGTGATTGGGGGGGAAACACCTTGTAC. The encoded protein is CASSDWGGNTLY. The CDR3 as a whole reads CASSDWGGNTLYF.

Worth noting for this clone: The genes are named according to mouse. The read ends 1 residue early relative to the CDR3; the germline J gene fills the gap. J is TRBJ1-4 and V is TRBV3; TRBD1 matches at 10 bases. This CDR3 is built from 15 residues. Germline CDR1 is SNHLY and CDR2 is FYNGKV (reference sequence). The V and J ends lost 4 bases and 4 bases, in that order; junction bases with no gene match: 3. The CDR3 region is CASSYRDRGNERLFF. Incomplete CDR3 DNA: TGTGCCAGCAGCTACCGGGACAGGGGCAACGAAAGATTATTT. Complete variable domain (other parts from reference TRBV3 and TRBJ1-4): GPKVLQIPSHQIIDMGQMVTLNCDPVSNHLYFYWYKQILGQQMEFLVNFYNGKVMEKSKLFKDQFSVERPDGSYFTLKIQPTALEDSAVYFCASSYRDRGNERLFFGHGTKLSVL.

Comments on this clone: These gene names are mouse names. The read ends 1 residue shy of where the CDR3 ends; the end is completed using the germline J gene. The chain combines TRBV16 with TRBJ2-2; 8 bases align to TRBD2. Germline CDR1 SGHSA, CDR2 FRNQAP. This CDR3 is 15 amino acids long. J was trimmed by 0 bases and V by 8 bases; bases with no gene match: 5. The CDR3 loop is CASSHGGANTGQLYF. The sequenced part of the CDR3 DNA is TGTGCAAGCTCACATGGGGGGGCAAACACCGGGCAGCTCTAC. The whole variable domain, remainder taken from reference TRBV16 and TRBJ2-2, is NAGVIQTPRHKVTGKGQEATLWCEPISGHSAVFWYRQTIVQGLEFLTYFRNQAPIDDSGMPKERFSAQMPNQSHSTLKIQSTQPQDSAVYLCASSHGGANTGQLYFGEGSKLTVL.

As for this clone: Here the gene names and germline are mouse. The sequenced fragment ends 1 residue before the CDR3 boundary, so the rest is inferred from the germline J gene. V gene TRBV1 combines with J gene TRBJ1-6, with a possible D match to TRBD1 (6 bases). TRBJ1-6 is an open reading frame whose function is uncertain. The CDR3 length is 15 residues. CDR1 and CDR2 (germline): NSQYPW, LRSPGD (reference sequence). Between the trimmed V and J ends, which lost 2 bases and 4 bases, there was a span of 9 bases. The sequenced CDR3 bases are TGCACCTGCAGTGCACGCCAGGGGTATAATTCGCCCCTCTAC. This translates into CTCSARQGYNSPLY. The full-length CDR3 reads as CTCSARQGYNSPLYF.

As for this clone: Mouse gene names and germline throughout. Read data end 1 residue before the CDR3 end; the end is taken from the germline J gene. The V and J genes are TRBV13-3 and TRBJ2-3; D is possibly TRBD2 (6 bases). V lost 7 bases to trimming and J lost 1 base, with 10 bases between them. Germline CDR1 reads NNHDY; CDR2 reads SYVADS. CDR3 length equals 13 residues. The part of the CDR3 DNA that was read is TGTGCCAGCTGTCTGGGGCGTGCAGAAACGCTGTAT. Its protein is CASCLGRAETLY. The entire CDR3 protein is CASCLGRAETLYF.

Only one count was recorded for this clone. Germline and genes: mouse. CDR3 bases read: TGCTCCAGCAGTCACGGGACTGGGGGGGCGGCTGAGCAGTTC. It specifies CSSSHGTGGAAEQF. The CDR3 in full is CSSSHGTGGAAEQFF. The rearrangement uses TRBV23 and TRBJ2-1; the table's D call, TRBD2, was not checked against the DNA. The CDR3 end falls 1 residue outside the read, so it is completed with the germline J gene. From germline, CDR1 is KGHTA and CDR2 FQNQQP. This CDR3 is built from 15 residues.

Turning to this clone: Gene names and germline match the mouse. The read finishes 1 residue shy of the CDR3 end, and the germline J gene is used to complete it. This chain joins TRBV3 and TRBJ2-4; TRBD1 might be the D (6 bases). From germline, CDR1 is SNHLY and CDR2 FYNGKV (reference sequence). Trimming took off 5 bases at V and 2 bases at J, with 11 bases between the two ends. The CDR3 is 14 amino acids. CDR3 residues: CASSPGTNQNTLYF. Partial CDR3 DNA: TGTGCCAGCAGCCCTGGGACAAATCAAAACACCTTGTAC.

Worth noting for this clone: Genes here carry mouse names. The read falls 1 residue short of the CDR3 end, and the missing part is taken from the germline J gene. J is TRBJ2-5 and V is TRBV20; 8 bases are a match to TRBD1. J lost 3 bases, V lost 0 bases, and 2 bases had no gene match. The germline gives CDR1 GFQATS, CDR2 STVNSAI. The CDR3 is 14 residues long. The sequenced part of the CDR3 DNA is TGTGGTGCTAGGGATTGGACAGGGCAAGACACCCAGTAC. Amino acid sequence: CGARDWTGQDTQY. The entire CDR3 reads CGARDWTGQDTQYF.

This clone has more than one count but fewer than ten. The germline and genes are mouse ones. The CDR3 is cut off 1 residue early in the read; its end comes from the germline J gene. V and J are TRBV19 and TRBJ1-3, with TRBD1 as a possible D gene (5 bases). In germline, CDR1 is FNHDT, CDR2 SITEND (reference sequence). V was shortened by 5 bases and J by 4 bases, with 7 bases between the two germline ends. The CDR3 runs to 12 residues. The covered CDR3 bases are TGTGCCAGCAGGACAGCAGGAAATACGCTCTAT. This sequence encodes CASRTAGNTLY. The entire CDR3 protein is CASRTAGNTLYF.

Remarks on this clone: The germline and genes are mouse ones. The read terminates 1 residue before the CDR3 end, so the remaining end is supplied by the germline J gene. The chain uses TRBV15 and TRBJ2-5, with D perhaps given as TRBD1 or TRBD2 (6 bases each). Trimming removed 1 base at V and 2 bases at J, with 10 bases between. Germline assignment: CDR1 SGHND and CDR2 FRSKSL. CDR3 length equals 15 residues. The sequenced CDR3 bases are TGTGCCAGCAGTTTAGGGGGGCGCGGCCAAGACACCCAGTAC. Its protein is CASSLGGRGQDTQY. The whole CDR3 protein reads CASSLGGRGQDTQYF.

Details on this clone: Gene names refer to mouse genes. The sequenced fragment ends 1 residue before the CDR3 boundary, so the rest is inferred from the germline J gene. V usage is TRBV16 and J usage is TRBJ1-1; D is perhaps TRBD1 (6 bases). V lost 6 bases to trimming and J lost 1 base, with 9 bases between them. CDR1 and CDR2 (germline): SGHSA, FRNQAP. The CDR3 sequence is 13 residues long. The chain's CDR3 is CASRTGGNTEVFF. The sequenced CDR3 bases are TGTGCAAGCAGGACAGGAGGGAACACAGAAGTCTTC. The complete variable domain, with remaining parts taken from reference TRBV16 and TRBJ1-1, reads NAGVIQTPRHKVTGKGQEATLWCEPISGHSAVFWYRQTIVQGLEFLTYFRNQAPIDDSGMPKERFSAQMPNQSHSTLKIQSTQPQDSAVYLCASRTGGNTEVFFGKGTRLTVV.

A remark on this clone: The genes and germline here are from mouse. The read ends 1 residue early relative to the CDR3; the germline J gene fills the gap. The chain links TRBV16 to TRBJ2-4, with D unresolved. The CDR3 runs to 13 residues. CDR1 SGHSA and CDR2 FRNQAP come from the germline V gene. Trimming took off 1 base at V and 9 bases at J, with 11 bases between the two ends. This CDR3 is CASSLGVGLTLYF. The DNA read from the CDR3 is TGTGCAAGCAGCTTAGGGGTGGGCCTTACCTTGTAC.